A selection of T cell receptor beta chains follows, all from one sample in a study of blood T cell repertoires in COVID-19. Assay used: immunoSEQ multiplex PCR; TCRdb lists only in-frame clones, some missing. The sample lists about 49,000 clones; approximately 86% were seen once. The source material was peripheral blood. The receptor set was obtained from a man aged 35 to 55 with active COVID-19. Both conserved end residues are part of each CDR3. The D gene is left open where the match is weak. Clone size is stated in some rows and not others, as once, few, many or a class when expanded.

j_call: TRBJ2-7
clone_size: .
d_call: .
v_call: TRBV2
cdr3_aa: CASSGARGGYEQYF
cdr3_nt: TGTGCCAGCAGTGGGGCCAGGGGAGGGTACGAGCAGTACTTC

j_call: TRBJ2-5
clone_size: .
d_call: .
v_call: TRBV9
cdr3_aa: CASSVAGVRGETQYF
cdr3_nt: TGTGCCAGCAGCGTAGCGGGAGTGAGGGGAGAGACCCAGTACTTC

j_call: TRBJ2-2
clone_size: .
d_call: TRBD1
v_call: TRBV2
cdr3_aa: CASSQGQGGTGELFF
cdr3_nt: TGTGCCAGCAGCCAGGGACAGGGGGGCACCGGGGAGCTGTTTTTT

j_call: TRBJ1-4
clone_size: .
d_call: .
v_call: TRBV18
cdr3_aa: CASSPTGNKLFF
cdr3_nt: TGTGCCAGCTCACCCACAGGGAATAAACTGTTTTTT

j_call: TRBJ1-1
clone_size: .
d_call: .
v_call: TRBV6-5
cdr3_aa: CASRRGGGNTEAFF
cdr3_nt: TGTGCCAGCAGGCGGGGCGGGGGGAACACTGAAGCTTTCTTT

j_call: TRBJ1-1
clone_size: .
d_call: TRBD1
v_call: TRBV28
cdr3_aa: CASSLTQGDAFF
cdr3_nt: TGTGCCAGCAGTTTAACGCAGGGGGACGCTTTCTTT

j_call: TRBJ2-5
clone_size: few
d_call: TRBD2
v_call: TRBV30
cdr3_aa: CAWDWTSGTVHF
cdr3_nt: TGTGCCTGGGATTGGACTAGCGGGACAGTTCACTTC

j_call: TRBJ2-2
clone_size: .
d_call: TRBD1
v_call: TRBV7-3
cdr3_aa: CASSLTNRGQTGELFF
cdr3_nt: TGTGCCAGCAGCTTAACGAACAGGGGGCAAACCGGGGAGCTGTTTTTT

j_call: TRBJ1-2
clone_size: .
d_call: TRBD1
v_call: TRBV28
cdr3_aa: CASSLPLSSGQGGGYTF
cdr3_nt: TGTGCCAGCAGTCTCCCGCTCAGTTCGGGACAGGGAGGTGGCTACACCTTC

j_call: TRBJ2-2
clone_size: .
d_call: TRBD1
v_call: TRBV5-5
cdr3_aa: CASSLPSTGGVTGELFF
cdr3_nt: TGTGCCAGCAGCTTGCCTTCGACAGGGGGAGTAACCGGGGAGCTGTTTTTT

j_call: TRBJ2-7
clone_size: .
d_call: .
v_call: TRBV11-1
cdr3_aa: CASSLDPGASYEQYF
cdr3_nt: TGTGCCAGCAGCTTAGATCCCGGTGCCTCCTACGAGCAGTACTTC

j_call: TRBJ2-3
clone_size: .
d_call: TRBD2
v_call: TRBV9
cdr3_aa: CASDSGREPDTQYF
cdr3_nt: TGTGCCAGCGACAGCGGGAGGGAGCCAGATACGCAGTATTTT

j_call: TRBJ2-1
clone_size: once
d_call: TRBD1
v_call: TRBV2
cdr3_aa: CASSGLQGPYNEQFF
cdr3_nt: TGTGCCAGCAGTGGTTTACAGGGGCCCTACAATGAGCAGTTCTTC

j_call: TRBJ2-4
clone_size: .
d_call: TRBD2
v_call: TRBV4-1
cdr3_aa: CASSATGLAGDWNIQYF
cdr3_nt: TGCGCCAGCAGCGCTACGGGACTAGCGGGAGACTGGAACATTCAGTACTTC

j_call: TRBJ1-6
clone_size: .
d_call: .
v_call: TRBV7-3
cdr3_aa: CASSLLKGDNSPLHF
cdr3_nt: TGTGCCAGCAGCTTATTAAAAGGGGATAATTCACCCCTCCACTTT

j_call: TRBJ2-3
clone_size: .
d_call: TRBD2
v_call: TRBV5-4
cdr3_aa: CASSPSGRGRYTQYF
cdr3_nt: TGTGCCAGCAGCCCGAGCGGGAGGGGAAGGTATACGCAGTATTTT

j_call: TRBJ2-1
clone_size: .
d_call: .
v_call: TRBV3-1/TRBV3-2
cdr3_aa: CASSQEFGTLSYNEQFF
cdr3_nt: TGTGCCAGCAGCCAAGAGTTCGGGACACTAAGCTACAATGAGCAGTTCTTC

j_call: TRBJ2-5
clone_size: .
d_call: TRBD2
v_call: TRBV28
cdr3_aa: CASSPAGLDLLYQETQYF
cdr3_nt: TGTGCCAGCAGCCCAGCGGGGCTAGACCTTCTTTACCAAGAGACCCAGTACTTC

j_call: TRBJ2-7
clone_size: .
d_call: TRBD2
v_call: TRBV28
cdr3_aa: CASSTPELAGLRYSYEQYF
cdr3_nt: TGTGCCAGCAGTACACCCGAACTAGCGGGACTCCGATACTCCTACGAGCAGTACTTC

j_call: TRBJ1-5
clone_size: .
d_call: TRBD1
v_call: TRBV19
cdr3_aa: CASSRDRGSVSDQPQHF
cdr3_nt: TGTGCCAGTAGTCGGGACAGGGGCTCAGTTAGCGATCAGCCCCAGCATTTT

j_call: TRBJ1-2
clone_size: once
d_call: TRBD1
v_call: TRBV9
cdr3_aa: CASSESGQGPYGYTF
cdr3_nt: TGTGCCAGCAGCGAGTCGGGACAGGGGCCTTATGGCTACACCTTC

j_call: TRBJ1-1
clone_size: .
d_call: .
v_call: TRBV24-1
cdr3_aa: CATSDAGAEAFF
cdr3_nt: TGTGCCACCAGTGATGCGGGGGCTGAAGCTTTCTTT

j_call: TRBJ2-7
clone_size: .
d_call: .
v_call: TRBV21-1
cdr3_aa: CASSKWTSYYEQYF
cdr3_nt: TGTGCCAGCAGCAAGTGGACTAGCTACTACGAGCAGTACTTC

j_call: TRBJ1-4
clone_size: .
d_call: TRBD1
v_call: TRBV2
cdr3_aa: CASRGGQGADNEKLFF
cdr3_nt: TGTGCCAGCAGGGGGGGACAGGGGGCTGACAATGAAAAACTGTTTTTT

j_call: TRBJ2-2
clone_size: .
d_call: TRBD2
v_call: TRBV5-1
cdr3_aa: CASSLGLAGVPGELFF
cdr3_nt: TGCGCCAGCAGCTTGGGACTAGCGGGAGTACCCGGGGAGCTGTTTTTT

j_call: TRBJ2-7
clone_size: .
d_call: TRBD1
v_call: TRBV6-9
cdr3_aa: CASSYSGWQGARLDSYEQYF
cdr3_nt: TGTGCCAGCAGTTATTCAGGCTGGCAGGGGGCCCGGCTAGACTCCTACGAGCAGTACTTC

j_call: TRBJ2-2
clone_size: .
d_call: .
v_call: TRBV7-8
cdr3_aa: CASSSARGTNTGELFF
cdr3_nt: TGTGCCAGCAGCTCCGCCCGGGGGACCAACACCGGGGAGCTGTTTTTT

j_call: TRBJ2-7
clone_size: .
d_call: .
v_call: TRBV30
cdr3_aa: CAWIFPSEQYF
cdr3_nt: TGTGCCTGGATTTTCCCGAGTGAGCAGTACTTC

j_call: TRBJ1-6
clone_size: .
d_call: .
v_call: TRBV19
cdr3_aa: CASSMSQDNSPLHF
cdr3_nt: TGTGCCAGTAGTATGAGCCAGGATAATTCACCCCTCCACTTT

j_call: TRBJ1-1
clone_size: .
d_call: .
v_call: TRBV5-6
cdr3_aa: CASSYGQNTEAFF
cdr3_nt: TGTGCCAGCAGCTACGGACAGAACACTGAAGCTTTCTTT

j_call: TRBJ2-5
clone_size: .
d_call: TRBD1
v_call: TRBV10-1
cdr3_aa: CASNRGPGETQYF
cdr3_nt: TGCGCCAGCAACAGGGGGCCAGGGGAGACCCAGTACTTC

j_call: TRBJ2-1
clone_size: .
d_call: TRBD2
v_call: TRBV10-2
cdr3_aa: CASTLIGTSGRVNEQFF
cdr3_nt: TGCGCCAGCACCCTGATCGGGACTAGCGGGAGGGTCAATGAGCAGTTCTTC

j_call: TRBJ2-1
clone_size: .
d_call: .
v_call: TRBV5-3
cdr3_aa: CARSLKSRGTSSYNEQFF
cdr3_nt: TGTGCCAGAAGCTTGAAGTCCAGGGGGACTAGCTCCTACAATGAGCAGTTCTTC

j_call: TRBJ2-5
clone_size: .
d_call: .
v_call: TRBV19
cdr3_aa: CASSRGGGLETQYF
cdr3_nt: TGTGCCAGTAGTAGGGGTGGAGGGCTTGAGACCCAGTACTTC

j_call: TRBJ1-2
clone_size: .
d_call: .
v_call: TRBV5-6
cdr3_aa: CASSLDRNYGYTF
cdr3_nt: TGTGCCAGCAGCTTGGACAGAAACTATGGCTACACCTTC

j_call: TRBJ2-5
clone_size: .
d_call: TRBD2
v_call: TRBV24-1
cdr3_aa: CATSDPGTSVETQYF
cdr3_nt: TGTGCCACCAGTGACCCCGGGACTAGCGTAGAGACCCAGTACTTC

j_call: TRBJ1-1
clone_size: .
d_call: TRBD1
v_call: TRBV10-3
cdr3_aa: CAISPPGGATEAFF
cdr3_nt: TGTGCCATCAGCCCCCCAGGGGGCGCCACTGAAGCTTTCTTT

j_call: TRBJ1-1
clone_size: .
d_call: .
v_call: TRBV6-5
cdr3_aa: CASNQDTEAFF
cdr3_nt: TGTGCCAGCAATCAGGACACTGAAGCTTTCTTT

j_call: TRBJ2-5
clone_size: .
d_call: TRBD2
v_call: TRBV9
cdr3_aa: CASSVGTSGRYQETQYF
cdr3_nt: TGTGCCAGCAGCGTAGGGACTAGCGGGAGGTACCAAGAGACCCAGTACTTC

j_call: TRBJ1-1
clone_size: .
d_call: TRBD1
v_call: TRBV18
cdr3_aa: CASYTDRGNTEAFF
cdr3_nt: TGTGCCAGCTACACTGACAGGGGGAACACTGAAGCTTTCTTT

j_call: TRBJ2-5
clone_size: .
d_call: TRBD2
v_call: TRBV25-1
cdr3_aa: CASSTGGETQYF
cdr3_nt: TGTGCCAGCAGTACGGGGGGAGAGACCCAGTACTTC

j_call: TRBJ2-1
clone_size: .
d_call: .
v_call: TRBV4-1
cdr3_aa: CASSPGLEGVYNEQFF
cdr3_nt: TGCGCCAGCAGCCCCGGGTTAGAGGGGGTTTACAATGAGCAGTTCTTC

j_call: TRBJ2-7
clone_size: .
d_call: .
v_call: TRBV28
cdr3_aa: CASSERDILPYEQYF
cdr3_nt: TGTGCCAGCTCTGAGCGGGACATACTACCCTACGAGCAGTACTTC

j_call: TRBJ1-1
clone_size: .
d_call: .
v_call: TRBV10-3
cdr3_aa: CAISDLERTEAFF
cdr3_nt: TGTGCCATCAGTGACTTGGAGAGAACTGAAGCTTTCTTT

j_call: TRBJ2-6
clone_size: .
d_call: .
v_call: TRBV7-3
cdr3_aa: CASSLWRGLGSGANVLTF
cdr3_nt: TGTGCCAGCAGCTTATGGCGGGGCCTAGGCTCTGGGGCCAACGTCCTGACTTTC

j_call: TRBJ2-3
clone_size: .
d_call: TRBD2
v_call: TRBV25-1
cdr3_aa: CASSERGRGTDTQYF
cdr3_nt: TGTGCCAGCAGTGAACGCGGGAGGGGGACAGATACGCAGTATTTT

j_call: TRBJ2-1
clone_size: .
d_call: TRBD2
v_call: TRBV5-6
cdr3_aa: CASSSNLAGISYNEQFF
cdr3_nt: TGTGCCAGCAGCTCGAATCTAGCGGGAATCTCCTACAATGAGCAGTTCTTC

j_call: TRBJ1-1
clone_size: once
d_call: .
v_call: TRBV6-4
cdr3_aa: CASRDLGRGNTEAFF
cdr3_nt: TGTGCCAGCAGAGACCTTGGGAGGGGGAACACTGAAGCTTTCTTT

j_call: TRBJ2-1
clone_size: .
d_call: TRBD2
v_call: TRBV4-2
cdr3_aa: CASSQDGTSGYNEQFF
cdr3_nt: TGTGCCAGCAGCCAAGATGGGACTAGCGGCTACAATGAGCAGTTCTTC

j_call: TRBJ2-3
clone_size: .
d_call: TRBD1
v_call: TRBV5-1
cdr3_aa: CASSFGTATSTDTQYF
cdr3_nt: TGCGCCAGCAGCTTTGGGACAGCCACTAGCACAGATACGCAGTATTTT

j_call: TRBJ2-5
clone_size: .
d_call: TRBD1
v_call: TRBV28
cdr3_aa: CASSRGRDRGGETQYF
cdr3_nt: TGTGCCAGCAGCCGAGGCCGGGACAGGGGCGGGGAGACCCAGTACTTC

j_call: TRBJ1-1
clone_size: .
d_call: TRBD1
v_call: TRBV4-1
cdr3_aa: CASSSGTGGTEAFF
cdr3_nt: TGCGCCAGCAGCTCCGGGACAGGGGGCACTGAAGCTTTCTTT

j_call: TRBJ2-5
clone_size: .
d_call: .
v_call: TRBV9
cdr3_aa: CASSVGQTLYQETQYF
cdr3_nt: TGTGCCAGCAGCGTAGGACAGACCTTGTACCAAGAGACCCAGTACTTC

j_call: TRBJ1-3
clone_size: .
d_call: .
v_call: TRBV4-1
cdr3_aa: CASSQLVAGGRNTIYF
cdr3_nt: TGCGCCAGCAGCCAATTGGTGGCGGGGGGGAGAAACACCATATATTTT

j_call: TRBJ2-3
clone_size: few
d_call: .
v_call: TRBV6-5
cdr3_aa: CATRRGLAGTDTQYF
cdr3_nt: TGTGCTACCAGAAGGGGCTTGGCCGGCACAGATACGCAGTATTTT